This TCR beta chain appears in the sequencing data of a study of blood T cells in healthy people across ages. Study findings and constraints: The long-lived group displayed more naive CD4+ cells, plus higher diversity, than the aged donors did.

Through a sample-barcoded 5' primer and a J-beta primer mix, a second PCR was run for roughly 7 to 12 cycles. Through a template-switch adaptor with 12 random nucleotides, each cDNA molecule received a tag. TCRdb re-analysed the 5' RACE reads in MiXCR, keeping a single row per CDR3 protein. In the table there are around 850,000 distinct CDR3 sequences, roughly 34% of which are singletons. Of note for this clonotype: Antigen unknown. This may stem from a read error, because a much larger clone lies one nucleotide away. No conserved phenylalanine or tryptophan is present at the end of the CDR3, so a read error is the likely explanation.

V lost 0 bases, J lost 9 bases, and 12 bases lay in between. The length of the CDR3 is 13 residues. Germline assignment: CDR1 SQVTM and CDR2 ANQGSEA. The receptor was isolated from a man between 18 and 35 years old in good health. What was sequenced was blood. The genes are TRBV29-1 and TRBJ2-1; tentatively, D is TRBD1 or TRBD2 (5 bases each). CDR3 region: CSVEEGTPREQFV. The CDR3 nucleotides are TGCAGCGTTGAAGAAGGGACCCCGCGTGAGCAGTTCGTC.